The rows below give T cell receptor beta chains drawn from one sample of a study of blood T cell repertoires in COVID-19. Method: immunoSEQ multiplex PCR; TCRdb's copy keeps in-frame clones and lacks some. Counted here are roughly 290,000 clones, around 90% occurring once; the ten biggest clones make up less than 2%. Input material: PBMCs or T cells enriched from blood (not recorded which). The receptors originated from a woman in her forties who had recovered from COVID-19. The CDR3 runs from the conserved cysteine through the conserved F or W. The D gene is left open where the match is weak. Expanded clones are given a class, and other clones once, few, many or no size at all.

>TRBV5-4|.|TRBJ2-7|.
CASSLYIGDYEQYF
TGTGCCAGCAGCTTGTATATAGGGGACTACGAGCAGTACTTC
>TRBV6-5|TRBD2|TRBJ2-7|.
CASSRREGGYEQYF
TGTGCCAGCAGTAGGCGGGAGGGCGGCTACGAGCAGTACTTC
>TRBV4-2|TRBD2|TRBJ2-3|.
CASSQTGGDTQYF
TGTGCCAGCAGCCAGACCGGGGGGGATACGCAGTATTTT
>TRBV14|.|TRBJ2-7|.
CASSRGDMSSYEQYF
TGTGCCAGCAGCCGGGGCGACATGAGCTCCTACGAGCAGTACTTC
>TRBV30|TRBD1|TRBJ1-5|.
CAWGTGSNQPQHF
TGTGCCTGGGGGACAGGGTCCAATCAGCCCCAGCATTTT
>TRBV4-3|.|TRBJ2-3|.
CASSTSTDTQYF
TGCGCCAGCAGCACTAGCACAGATACGCAGTATTTT
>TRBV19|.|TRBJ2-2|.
CASSLGQNTGELFF
TGTGCCAGTAGCCTTGGACAGAACACCGGGGAGCTGTTTTTT
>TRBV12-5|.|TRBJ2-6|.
CASGSGFSGANVLTF
TGTGCTAGTGGTTCAGGGTTCTCTGGGGCCAACGTCCTGACTTTC
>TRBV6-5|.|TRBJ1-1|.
CASSYSPSNTEAFF
TGTGCCAGCAGTTACTCCCCGTCGAACACTGAAGCTTTCTTT
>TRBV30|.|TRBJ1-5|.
CAWSGGGRQPQHF
TGTGCCTGGAGTGGGGGGGGGCGTCAGCCCCAGCATTTT
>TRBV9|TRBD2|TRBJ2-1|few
CASSAYWGGPRNEQFF
TGTGCCAGCAGCGCATATTGGGGAGGGCCAAGGAATGAGCAGTTCTTC
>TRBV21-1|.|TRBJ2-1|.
CASSKEEASSYNEQFF
TGTGCCAGCAGCAAAGAGGAGGCCAGCTCCTACAATGAGCAGTTCTTC
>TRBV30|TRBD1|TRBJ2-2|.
CAWDRGVTGELFF
TGTGCCTGGGACAGGGGGGTCACCGGGGAGCTGTTTTTT
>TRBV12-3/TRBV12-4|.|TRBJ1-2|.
CASSFPRGYTF
TGTGCCAGCAGTTTTCCGCGGGGCTACACCTTC
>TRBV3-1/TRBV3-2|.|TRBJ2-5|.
CASSQGAGNDGTQYF
TGTGCCAGCAGCCAAGGGGCAGGGAACGACGGGACCCAGTACTTC
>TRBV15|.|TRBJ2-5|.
CATSRGGDQETQYF
TGTGCCACCAGCAGAGGGGGGGATCAAGAGACCCAGTACTTC
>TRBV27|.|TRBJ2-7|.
CARGPYEQYF
TGTGCCAGGGGGCCCTACGAGCAGTACTTC